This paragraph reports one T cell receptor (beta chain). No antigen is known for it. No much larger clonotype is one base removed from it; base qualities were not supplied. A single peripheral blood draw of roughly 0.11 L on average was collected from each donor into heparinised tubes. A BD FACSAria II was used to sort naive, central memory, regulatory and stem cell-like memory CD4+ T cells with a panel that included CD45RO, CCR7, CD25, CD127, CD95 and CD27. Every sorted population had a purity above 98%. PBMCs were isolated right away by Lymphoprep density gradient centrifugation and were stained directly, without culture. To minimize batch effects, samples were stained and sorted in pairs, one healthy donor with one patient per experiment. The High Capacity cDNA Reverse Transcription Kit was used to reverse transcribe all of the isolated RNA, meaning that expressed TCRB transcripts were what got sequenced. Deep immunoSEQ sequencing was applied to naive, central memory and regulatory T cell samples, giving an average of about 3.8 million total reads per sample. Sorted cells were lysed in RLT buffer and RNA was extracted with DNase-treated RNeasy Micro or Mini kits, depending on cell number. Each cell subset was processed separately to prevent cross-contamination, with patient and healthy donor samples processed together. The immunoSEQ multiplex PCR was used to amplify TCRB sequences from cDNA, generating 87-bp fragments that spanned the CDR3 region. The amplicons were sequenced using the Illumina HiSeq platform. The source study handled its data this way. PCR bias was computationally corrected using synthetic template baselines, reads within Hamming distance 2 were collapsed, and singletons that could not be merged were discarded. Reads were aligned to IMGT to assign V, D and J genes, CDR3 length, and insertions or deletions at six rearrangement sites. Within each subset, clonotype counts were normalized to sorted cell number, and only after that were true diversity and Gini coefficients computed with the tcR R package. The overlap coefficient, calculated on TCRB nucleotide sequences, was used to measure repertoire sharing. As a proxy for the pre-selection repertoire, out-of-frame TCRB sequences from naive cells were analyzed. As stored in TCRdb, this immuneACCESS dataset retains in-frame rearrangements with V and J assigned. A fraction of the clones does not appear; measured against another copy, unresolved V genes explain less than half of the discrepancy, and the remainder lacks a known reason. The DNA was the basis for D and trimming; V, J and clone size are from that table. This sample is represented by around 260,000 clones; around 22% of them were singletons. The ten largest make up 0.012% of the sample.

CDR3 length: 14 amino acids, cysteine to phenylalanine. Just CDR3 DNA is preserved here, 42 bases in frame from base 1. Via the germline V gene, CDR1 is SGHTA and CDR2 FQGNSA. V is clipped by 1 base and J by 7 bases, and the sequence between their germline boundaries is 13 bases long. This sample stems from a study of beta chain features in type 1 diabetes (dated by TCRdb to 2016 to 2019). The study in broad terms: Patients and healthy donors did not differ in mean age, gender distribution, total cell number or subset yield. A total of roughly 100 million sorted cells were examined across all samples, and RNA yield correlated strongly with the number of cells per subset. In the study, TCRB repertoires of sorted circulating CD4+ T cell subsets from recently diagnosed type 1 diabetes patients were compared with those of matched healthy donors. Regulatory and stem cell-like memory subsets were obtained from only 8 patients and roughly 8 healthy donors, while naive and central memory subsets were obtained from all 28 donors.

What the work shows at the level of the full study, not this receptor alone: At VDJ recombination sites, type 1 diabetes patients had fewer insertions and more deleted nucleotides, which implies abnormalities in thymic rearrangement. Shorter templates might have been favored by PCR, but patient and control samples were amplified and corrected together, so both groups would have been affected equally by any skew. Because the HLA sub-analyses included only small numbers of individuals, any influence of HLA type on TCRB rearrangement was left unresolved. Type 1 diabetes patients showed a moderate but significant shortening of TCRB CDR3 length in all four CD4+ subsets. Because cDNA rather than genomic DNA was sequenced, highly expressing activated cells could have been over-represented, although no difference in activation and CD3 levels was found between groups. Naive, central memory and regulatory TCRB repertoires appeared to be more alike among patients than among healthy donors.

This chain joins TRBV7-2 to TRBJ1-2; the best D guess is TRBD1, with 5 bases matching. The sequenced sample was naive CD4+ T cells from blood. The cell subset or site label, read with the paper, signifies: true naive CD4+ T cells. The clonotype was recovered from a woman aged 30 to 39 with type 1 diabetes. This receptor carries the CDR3 CASSLGMEGLGYTF. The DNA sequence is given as TGTGCCAGCAGCTTAGGAATGGAGGGGCTTGGCTACACCTTC.